This T cell receptor (beta chain) was recorded in a study of shared clonotypes between healthy human individuals. The naive CD8 population came from CD45RO-negative cells selected for CCR7, without terminally differentiated effector memory CD45RA+ cells. Method: immunoSEQ multiplex PCR; TCRdb's copy keeps in-frame clones and lacks some. The sample carries 2 million to 2.5 million clones, roughly 91% recorded once. The germline V gene encodes CDR1 SGHVS and CDR2 FNYEAQ. The length of the CDR3 is 16 residues. V dropped 2 bases and J dropped 3 bases, with 17 bases sitting between them. This TCR derives from a young man in good health. Some clones in this sample may be carry-over from other donors' samples. The chain carries TRBV7-6 and TRBJ2-7; D gene unclear. The sample was naive CD8+ T cells from PBMCs. In DNA, the CDR3 is TGTGCCAGCAGCTTACTGTCCGGAGACACGTTCTACGAGCAGTACTTC. Translated: CASSLLSGDTFYEQYF.